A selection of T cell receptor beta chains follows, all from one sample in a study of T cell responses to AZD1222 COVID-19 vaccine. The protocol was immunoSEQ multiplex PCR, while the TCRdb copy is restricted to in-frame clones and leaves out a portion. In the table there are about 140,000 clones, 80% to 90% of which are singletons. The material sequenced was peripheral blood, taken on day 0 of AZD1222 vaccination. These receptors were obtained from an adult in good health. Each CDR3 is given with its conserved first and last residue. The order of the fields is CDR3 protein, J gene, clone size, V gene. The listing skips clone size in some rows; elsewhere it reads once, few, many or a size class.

CASSSHAGGSTEAFF | TRBJ1-1 | NA | TRBV7-2
CASSENRGGFTAEQFF | TRBJ2-1 | NA | TRBV6-1
CASSYQPGSSYEQYF | TRBJ2-7 | NA | TRBV7-6
CASSPTPTTNEKLFF | TRBJ1-4 | NA | TRBV6-5
CASSQDPGNPYGYTF | TRBJ1-2 | NA | TRBV4-1
CAWLTGASNEKLFF | TRBJ1-4 | few | TRBV30
CSVPTGGGGYTF | TRBJ1-2 | NA | TRBV29-1
CASSVSGHEGYTF | TRBJ1-2 | NA | TRBV9
CASTDPGTGREQYF | TRBJ2-7 | NA | TRBV19
CASSPDSNTEAFF | TRBJ1-1 | NA | TRBV5-1
CASSPIVREAFF | TRBJ1-1 | once | TRBV14
CASSTNRGTTEAFF | TRBJ1-1 | NA | TRBV6-5
CAGKRLGSGNTIYF | TRBJ1-3 | once | TRBV5-4
CASNGGTEAFF | TRBJ1-1 | NA | TRBV5-6
CASSERQNYGYTF | TRBJ1-2 | NA | TRBV2
CAWSPPGQGGYYNSPLHF | TRBJ1-6 | NA | TRBV30
CASSLASSTDTQYF | TRBJ2-3 | NA | TRBV5-1
CAISERDKWISSYNEQFF | TRBJ2-1 | NA | TRBV10-3
CASSEEGQFQPF | TRBJ2-7 | NA | TRBV2
CASSRRGSYSGNTIYF | TRBJ1-3 | NA | TRBV5-1
CASSPGTGFGYTF | TRBJ1-2 | NA | TRBV18
CASSQVGGWPEAFF | TRBJ1-1 | NA | TRBV4-1
CASSPTRWGPFPNTEAFF | TRBJ1-1 | NA | TRBV7-9
CASSHAGGQPQHF | TRBJ1-5 | NA | TRBV3-1/TRBV3-2
CASSPPFITEAFF | TRBJ1-1 | few | TRBV13
CASSSRRRENEQFF | TRBJ2-1 | NA | TRBV13
CAWRSVAGAWEKLFF | TRBJ1-4 | NA | TRBV30
CASSPVGAGRGAFF | TRBJ1-1 | NA | TRBV11-1
CASSPGYQETQYF | TRBJ2-5 | NA | TRBV18
CAASGRTDTQYF | TRBJ2-3 | NA | TRBV28
CATGGETNTIYF | TRBJ1-3 | NA | TRBV21-1
CASSPLAGGPVVEQFF | TRBJ2-1 | NA | TRBV28
CASSVGTGGVPETQYF | TRBJ2-5 | NA | TRBV2
CASSQAGINYGYTF | TRBJ1-2 | NA | TRBV14
CAISRGPNYGYTF | TRBJ1-2 | NA | TRBV10-3
CASSQPMNSVLGHNSPLHF | TRBJ1-6 | NA | TRBV4-1
CASSQGMTGPQHF | TRBJ1-5 | NA | TRBV14
CASSPRDRAPCGYTF | TRBJ1-2 | NA | TRBV11-3
CASTSGGAGANVLTF | TRBJ2-6 | NA | TRBV27
CASSPTLTQGVVRGYTF | TRBJ1-2 | NA | TRBV5-8
CASSDSGNTEAFF | TRBJ1-1 | few | TRBV6-4
CASSYERGRYGYTF | TRBJ1-2 | NA | TRBV6-9
CASSENLSGQGRDGNYGYTF | TRBJ1-2 | NA | TRBV6-1
CASNLSGRTGANVLTF | TRBJ2-6 | once | TRBV2
CASSVTGARDQPQHF | TRBJ1-5 | NA | TRBV2
CASSSWTGLSSGANVLTF | TRBJ2-6 | few | TRBV7-9
CASSPSDSKMGYTF | TRBJ1-2 | NA | TRBV5-1